A single sample gave rise to the 31 T cell receptor beta chains below, sequenced in a study of Ad26.COV2.S vaccination and SARS-CoV-2 variants. Treatment given: about 20 received Ad26.COV2.S at low or high dose, single or two shots; 5 received placebo; per-sample allocation not given. Samples came from day 63 after the first vaccine or placebo injection. Generated by immunoSEQ multiplex PCR, the TCRdb table keeps only in-frame clones and is missing some. This sample has fewer than 400,000 clones; approximately 80% occur once, and the top ten carry around 2%. Sequencing was performed on peripheral blood, taken in a trial of Ad26.COV2.S vaccine versus placebo. These TCRs come from a person aged 18-60 years who received the Ad26.COV2.S COVID-19 vaccine or a placebo.

V gene TRBV7-9 combines with J gene TRBJ2-2; 10 bases fit TRBD2. V shed 3 bases, J shed 4 bases, and the junction held 5 bases outside the gene matches. Germline assignment: CDR1 SEHNR and CDR2 FQNEAQ (reference sequence). The CDR3 totals 16 residues. The chain's CDR3 is CASSLISGGATGELFF. The CDR3, as DNA: TGTGCCAGCAGCTTGATAAGCGGGGGGGCCACCGGGGAGCTGTTTTTT.

The chain joins TRBV5-1 to TRBJ1-6; TRBD1 aligns across 8 bases. The J segment lost 9 bases and the V segment lost 6 bases, leaving 11 bases of the junction unmatched. Germline CDR1 and CDR2: SGHRS and YFSETQ. The CDR3 is made up of 15 amino acids. The CDR3 nucleotides read TGCGCCAGCACCCCTACAGGGGGGGGATCTTCACCCCTCCACTTT. Translation: CASTPTGGGSSPLHF.

This clone was seen a few times. The chain recombines TRBV19 with TRBJ1-4, with 7 bases aligning to TRBD1. V was pared by 5 bases and J by 5 bases, with 11 bases of the junction left unmatched. Germline values: CDR1 LNHDA, CDR2 SQIVND (reference sequence). This CDR3 comprises 16 residues. Here the CDR3 DNA reads TGTGCCAGTAGTTCTTTACCGGGACAGAGAAATGAAAAACTGTTTTTT. Translated, it gives CASSSLPGQRNEKLFF.

This clone was counted once. The gene calls are TRBV30 and TRBJ2-1; tentative D call: TRBD2 (6 bases). Germline CDR1 is GTSNPN and CDR2 is SVGIG (reference sequence). The CDR3 runs 15 residues. Deletions cut 4 bases from V and 0 bases from J, with 13 bases between. The CDR3 nucleotides are TGTGCCTGGAACTTGGGGGGAGTCTCCTACAATGAGCAGTTCTTC. It encodes CAWNLGGVSYNEQFF.

Only a few counts were recorded for this clone. The identical CDR3 is also encoded by other nucleotide sequences in the sample. J is TRBJ1-1 and V is TRBV27; D may be TRBD1 (5 bases). Germline CDR1 MNHEY, CDR2 SMNVEV (reference sequence). The CDR3 contains 15 residues. Trimming left V 3 bases short and J 4 bases short, with 15 bases between. The chain's CDR3 is CASSFHRSLGTEAFF. In DNA, the CDR3 is TGTGCCAGCAGTTTCCACAGGTCCCTGGGCACTGAAGCTTTCTTT.

The gene calls are TRBV4-1 and TRBJ2-5, with no clear D. CDR1 is MGHRA and CDR2 is YSYEKL in the germline V gene. The CDR3 has 12 amino acids. V was clipped by 1 base and J by 3 bases, with 3 bases between them. The CDR3 loop is CASSQGKETQYF. DNA of the CDR3: TGCGCCAGCAGCCAAGGGAAAGAGACCCAGTACTTC.

The chain recombines TRBV19 with TRBJ2-3; D gene unclear. Germline CDR1 LNHDA, CDR2 SQIVND (reference sequence). The CDR3 covers 13 residues. V was shortened by 5 bases and J by 0 bases, with 6 bases between the two germline ends. CDR3 sequence reads: CASSATSTDTQYF. The CDR3 bases are TGTGCCAGTAGTGCTACGAGCACAGATACGCAGTATTTT.

This chain connects TRBV9 to TRBJ2-5; the D is unclear. The CDR3 length is 15 residues. Looked up from germline, CDR1 is SGDLS and CDR2 is YYNGEE. With 0 bases removed from V and 0 bases from J, the gap between germline ends came to 9 bases. In DNA form, the CDR3 reads TGTGCCAGCAGCGTAGCGCCGAATTACCAAGAGACCCAGTACTTC. It codes for CASSVAPNYQETQYF. The entire variable domain, with the rest obtained from reference TRBV9 and TRBJ2-5, is as follows: DSGVTQTPKHLITATGQRVTLRCSPRSGDLSVYWYQQSLDQGLQFLIQYYNGEERAKGNILERFSAQQFPDLHSELNLSSLELGDSALYFCASSVAPNYQETQYFGPGTRLLVL.

Note on this clone: This may be a read error, as it is one base from a much larger clone. This rearrangement joins TRBV2 to TRBJ1-5; D is uncertain. CDR1 is SNHLY and CDR2 is FYNNEI in the germline V gene. The V end lost 5 bases, the J end lost 0 bases, and 5 bases lay between the germline ends. There are 13 residues in the CDR3. In DNA form, the CDR3 reads TGTGCCAGCAGTTCAGATAGCAATCAGCCCCAGCATTTT. Protein sequence: CASSSDSNQPQHF.

This chain joins TRBV5-8 and TRBJ1-2; TRBD1 might be the D (5 bases). Trimming removed 2 bases from V and 4 bases from J, with 18 bases in between. The CDR3 spans 16 residues. Germline-derived CDR1 and CDR2 are SGHTS and YDEGEE. Here the CDR3 DNA reads TGTGCCAGCAGCTTTCTGGGGGGTCCATGGCGCTATGGCTACACCTTC. Amino acids: CASSFLGGPWRYGYTF.

This chain uses TRBV6-4 with TRBJ2-7, with TRBD1 matching over 9 bases. Germline V lookup: CDR1 MRHNA, CDR2 SNTAGT. CDR3 size: 16 residues. V was pared by 2 bases and J by 0 bases, with 5 bases of the junction left unmatched. In DNA, the CDR3 is TGTGCCAGCAGTGACGACAGGGGGGCCCGCTCCTACGAGCAGTACTTC. This encodes CASSDDRGARSYEQYF.

The chain joins TRBV28 to TRBJ2-5; tentatively, D is TRBD1 (5 bases). Trimming cost V 3 bases and J 0 bases, with 5 bases left between them. This CDR3 is built from 13 residues. Per the germline V gene, CDR1 is MDHEN and CDR2 is SYDVKM. CDR3 region: CASSLGHQETQYF. The CDR3 DNA sequence: TGTGCCAGCAGTTTGGGGCACCAAGAGACCCAGTACTTC.

J is TRBJ1-2 and V is TRBV28; 9 bases match TRBD1. The V gene's germline CDR1 is MDHEN and CDR2 SYDVKM. Germline trimming cut 11 bases from V and 4 bases from J; bases unmatched to any gene: 8. This CDR3 comprises 13 residues. CDR3 coding DNA: TGTGCCTGTGAGACAGGGGGAATCTATGGCTACACCTTC. Amino acids: CACETGGIYGYTF.

This rearrangement joins TRBV2 to TRBJ2-3; D is unclear. This CDR3 is built from 13 residues. Germline V gives CDR1 SNHLY, CDR2 FYNNEI. V dropped 3 bases and J dropped 2 bases, with 6 bases sitting between them. CDR3 nucleotides: TGTGCCAGCAGTGACTACCTCACAGATACGCAGTATTTT. Translating it yields CASSDYLTDTQYF.

Concerning this clone itself: Compared with germline, one end of the junction differs, possibly owing to a read error. The chain combines TRBV2 with TRBJ2-1; D tentatively fits TRBD1 or TRBD2 (5 bases each). Germline values: CDR1 SNHLY, CDR2 FYNNEI. The CDR3 spans 14 residues. Here the CDR3 reads CVSSWDASYNEQFF. For the CDR3, the DNA is TGTGTCAGCAGTTGGGACGCATCCTACAATGAGCAGTTCTTC. The full variable domain, with the rest looked up from reference TRBV2 and TRBJ2-1, is EPEVTQTPSHQVTQMGQEVILRCVPISNHLYFYWYRQILGQKVEFLVSFYNNEISEKSEIFDDQFSVERPDGSNFTLKIRSTKLEDSAMYFCVSSWDASYNEQFFGPGTRLTVL.

V is TRBV24-1 and J is TRBJ1-2; 9 nucleotides match TRBD1. Unmatched junction bases numbered 14, after V lost 5 bases and J lost 2 bases. The V gene's germline CDR1 is KGHDR and CDR2 SFDVKD. This CDR3 contains 18 residues. The CDR3 DNA reads as TGTGCCACCAGTGCCACGATTAATGGTGACAGGGGGAACTATGGCTACACCTTC. The encoded protein is CATSATINGDRGNYGYTF.

This sequence joins TRBV11-2 and TRBJ2-1, with TRBD2 identical over 11 bases. The CDR3 spans 15 residues. From germline, CDR1 is SGHAT and CDR2 FQNNGV. V was pared by 5 bases and J by 7 bases, with 7 bases of the junction left unmatched. The DNA for the CDR3 is TGTGCCAGCAGCCCACCTAGCGGGGGGTATAATGAGCAGTTCTTC. Protein sequence: CASSPPSGGYNEQFF.

This rearrangement joins TRBV5-1 to TRBJ2-1, with 7 bases fitting TRBD2. Looked up from germline, CDR1 is SGHRS and CDR2 is YFSETQ. The J segment lost 4 bases and the V segment lost 4 bases, leaving 11 bases of the junction unmatched. The CDR3 loop spans 16 amino acids. The CDR3 is CASSPSVAGAYNEQFF. Here the CDR3 DNA reads TGCGCCAGCAGCCCTTCGGTAGCGGGTGCATACAATGAGCAGTTCTTC.

The J gene is TRBJ2-3, the V gene TRBV2; no firm D call. Germline V gene sequence: CDR1 SNHLY, CDR2 FYNNEI. V shed 6 bases and J shed 6 bases, with 10 bases lying between them. CDR3 size: 12 residues. This CDR3 is CASSTTWDTQYF. CDR3 in DNA: TGTGCCAGCAGCACGACCTGGGATACGCAGTATTTT.

The chain recombines TRBV7-9 with TRBJ2-6, with TRBD1 matching 7 bases. The CDR3 covers 17 residues. In germline, CDR1 is SEHNR, CDR2 FQNEAQ (reference sequence). Germline trimming cut 5 bases from V and 2 bases from J; bases unmatched to any gene: 9. CDR3: CASSRSQQGTGANVLTF. The CDR3 nucleotides read TGTGCCAGCAGCCGATCACAACAGGGGACTGGGGCCAACGTCCTGACTTTC.

Only one count was recorded for this clone. The genes are TRBV11-2 and TRBJ1-2; D unresolved. The CDR3 has 13 amino acids. Per the germline V gene, CDR1 is SGHAT and CDR2 is FQNNGV. The V end was cut by 4 bases, the J end by 7 bases, with 13 bases between. The CDR3, as DNA: TGTGCCAGCAGCTACCTTGGCGCGGGTGGCTACACCTTC. Protein product: CASSYLGAGGYTF. The full variable domain, in which reference TRBV11-2 and TRBJ1-2 provide the parts outside the CDR3, is EAGVAQSPRYKIIEKRQSVAFWCNPISGHATLYWYQQILGQGPKLLIQFQNNGVVDDSQLPKDRFSAERLKGVDSTLKIQPAKLEDSAVYLCASSYLGAGGYTFGSGTRLTVV.

V and J are TRBV6-5 and TRBJ1-1, with 7 nucleotides matching TRBD1. The V segment lost 7 bases and the J segment 4 bases; nucleotides outside the gene matches: 9. The germline V gene encodes CDR1 MNHEY and CDR2 SVGAGI. The CDR3 runs 14 residues. CDR3 coding DNA: TGTGCCAGCACCGACGTGACAGGGACCACTGAAGCTTTCTTT. Translating gives CASTDVTGTTEAFF.

The rearrangement links TRBV2 to TRBJ1-1, with 8 bases lining up with TRBD1. The germline gives CDR1 SNHLY, CDR2 FYNNEI. This CDR3 region has 15 residues. Losses at the gene ends were 6 bases for V and 5 bases for J; bases not matched to a gene: 11. In DNA, the CDR3 is TGTGCCAGCAGGACGCCGGACAGGGTTGGGACTGAAGCTTTCTTT. This encodes CASRTPDRVGTEAFF.

This clone came up a few times. V is TRBV20-1 and J is TRBJ2-3, with 9 bases that match TRBD2. The germline CDR1 and CDR2 sequences are DFQATT and SNEGSKA (reference sequence). The junction had 7 bases not matched to a gene; V was cut back by 3 bases and J by 3 bases. CDR3 length equals 15 residues. This CDR3 is CSASRSSGGTDTQYF. CDR3 DNA: TGCAGTGCTAGTCGATCCAGCGGGGGGACAGATACGCAGTATTTT.

This chain joins TRBV24-1 and TRBJ1-2, with D perhaps TRBD1 (5 bases). The V end lost 9 bases, the J end lost 5 bases, and 12 bases lay between the germline ends. This CDR3 is 12 amino acids long. Germline CDR1 is KGHDR and CDR2 is SFDVKD. For the CDR3, the DNA is TGTGCCACCGCCGACAGCCATTATGGCTACACCTTC. Encoded protein: CATADSHYGYTF.

The chain recombines TRBV6-5 with TRBJ2-3; weak D call: TRBD1 (5 bases). CDR3 length: 14 amino acids. CDR1 and CDR2 from the germline V gene are MNHEY and SVGAGI. The V gene lost 5 bases and the J gene lost 2 bases, with 11 bases spanning the gap. The CDR3 sequence: CASSKGPITDTQYF. CDR3 coding DNA: TGTGCCAGCAGTAAGGGGCCGATCACAGATACGCAGTATTTT.

The V call is TRBV19, the J call TRBJ1-5; perhaps TRBD1 as D (6 bases). The CDR3 extends over 15 amino acids. Germline V lookup: CDR1 LNHDA, CDR2 SQIVND (reference sequence). V lost 3 bases and J lost 5, with 14 bases in between. CDR3 in DNA: TGTGCCAGTAGTATCACCGGGACATCTTATCAGCCCCAGCATTTT. Amino acid sequence: CASSITGTSYQPQHF.

This clone was found once. The chain links TRBV9 to TRBJ1-2; the match to TRBD1 covers 12 bases. The V gene end was trimmed by 4 bases and the J gene end by 5 bases; junction bases not matched to a gene: 9. The CDR3 totals 16 residues. Germline V lookup: CDR1 SGDLS, CDR2 YYNGEE. The CDR3 loop is CASSPGQGANTYGYTF. CDR3 in DNA: TGTGCCAGCAGCCCGGGACAGGGGGCCAACACGTATGGCTACACCTTC.

The chain joins TRBV10-2 to TRBJ2-5, with D possibly TRBD1 on 5 matching bases. CDR3 length: 13 residues. Germline lookup yields CDR1 WSHSY and CDR2 SAAADI. Trimming took off 2 bases at V and 2 bases at J, with 6 bases between the two ends. This chain's CDR3 is CASSEAGQETQYF. The CDR3 nucleotides read TGCGCCAGCAGTGAGGCAGGGCAAGAGACCCAGTACTTC.

The rearrangement joins TRBV5-4 to TRBJ2-7; D uncertain. V was trimmed by 0 bases and J by 3 bases, leaving 7 bases between them. CDR3 length equals 13 residues. The germline gives CDR1 SGHNT, CDR2 YYREEE (reference sequence). The DNA for the CDR3 is TGTGCCAGCAGCTTGGACCACAACTACGAGCAGTACTTC. Translated, it gives CASSLDHNYEQYF.

This rearrangement joins TRBV7-9 to TRBJ1-1, with D hard to call. This CDR3 is built from 12 residues. V lost 2 bases and J 11 bases, leaving 12 bases between the germline ends. Germline V gene lookup returns CDR1 SEHNR and CDR2 FQNEAQ (reference sequence). The CDR3 region is CASSLRAGPAFF. The CDR3 region has the DNA TGTGCCAGCAGCTTACGGGCAGGCCCTGCTTTCTTT.